This is a list of T cell receptor beta chains from one sample in a study of cytomegalovirus exposure and HLA in healthy donors. The table came from immunoSEQ multiplex PCR; TCRdb's copy has only in-frame clones and leaves some out. The data show 100,000 to 150,000 clones, with about 80% seen just once and around 3.5% held by the top ten. The sample taken for sequencing was PBMCs. All receptors come from a young man in good health and CMV-seronegative. Both conserved end residues are part of each CDR3. The D gene is left open where the match is weak. Rows may omit the clone size; those that give it use once, few, many or a size class.

V gene: TRBV6-1; clone size: NA; J gene: TRBJ1-6; D gene: TRBD1; CDR3 protein: CASSVFDRGSNSPLHF; CDR3 DNA: TGTGCCAGCAGTGTCTTCGACAGGGGTAGTAATTCACCCCTCCACTTT
V gene: TRBV28; clone size: few; J gene: TRBJ2-1; D gene: NA; CDR3 protein: CASIPRGNYNEQFF; CDR3 DNA: TGTGCCAGCATCCCTCGGGGGAACTACAATGAGCAGTTCTTC
V gene: TRBV28; clone size: NA; J gene: TRBJ1-3; D gene: NA; CDR3 protein: CASGVDRTSGNTIYF; CDR3 DNA: TGTGCCAGCGGTGTTGACAGGACCTCTGGAAACACCATATATTTT
V gene: TRBV5-1; clone size: once; J gene: TRBJ1-5; D gene: TRBD1; CDR3 protein: CASSRGGDQPQHF; CDR3 DNA: TGCGCCAGCAGCCGAGGGGGCGATCAGCCCCAGCATTTT
V gene: TRBV29-1; clone size: NA; J gene: TRBJ2-3; D gene: NA; CDR3 protein: CSVELRTKVSTDTQYF; CDR3 DNA: TGCAGCGTTGAGTTGAGGACAAAAGTTAGCACAGATACGCAGTATTTT
V gene: TRBV18; clone size: NA; J gene: TRBJ2-7; D gene: NA; CDR3 protein: CASSLPSRNEQYF; CDR3 DNA: TGTGCCAGCTCACTCCCTTCTAGGAACGAGCAGTACTTC
V gene: TRBV6-5; clone size: few; J gene: TRBJ2-3; D gene: NA; CDR3 protein: CASSTEGTDTQYF; CDR3 DNA: TGTGCCAGCAGTACCGAGGGCACAGATACGCAGTATTTT
V gene: TRBV4-1; clone size: NA; J gene: TRBJ2-7; D gene: TRBD1; CDR3 protein: CASSRPPRQGVSEQYF; CDR3 DNA: TGCGCCAGCAGCCGACCCCCCAGACAGGGGGTCAGCGAGCAGTACTTC
V gene: TRBV18; clone size: NA; J gene: TRBJ2-7; D gene: TRBD1; CDR3 protein: CASSLDRGNEQYF; CDR3 DNA: TGTGCCAGCTCCCTGGACAGGGGCAACGAGCAGTACTTC
V gene: TRBV29-1; clone size: few; J gene: TRBJ2-2; D gene: NA; CDR3 protein: CSVEGSEAGELFF; CDR3 DNA: TGCAGCGTTGAAGGCTCGGAGGCCGGGGAGCTGTTTTTT
V gene: TRBV5-1; clone size: NA; J gene: TRBJ2-7; D gene: NA; CDR3 protein: CASRDERGRYEQYF; CDR3 DNA: TGCGCCAGCAGGGATGAAAGGGGTCGCTACGAGCAGTACTTC
V gene: TRBV27; clone size: once; J gene: TRBJ2-3; D gene: NA; CDR3 protein: CASSSGLLTDTQYF; CDR3 DNA: TGTGCCAGCAGTTCCGGACTCCTCACAGATACGCAGTATTTT
V gene: TRBV28; clone size: NA; J gene: TRBJ1-1; D gene: NA; CDR3 protein: CASSLTRMLQGNTEAFF; CDR3 DNA: TGTGCCAGCAGTCTTACGCGGATGTTACAAGGGAACACTGAAGCTTTCTTT
V gene: TRBV5-1; clone size: NA; J gene: TRBJ2-2; D gene: NA; CDR3 protein: CASSPPSFGELFF; CDR3 DNA: TGCGCCAGCAGCCCCCCTAGTTTCGGGGAGCTGTTTTTT
V gene: TRBV10-3; clone size: NA; J gene: TRBJ1-2; D gene: NA; CDR3 protein: CAISESGGYGYTF; CDR3 DNA: TGTGCCATCAGTGAGTCGGGAGGGTATGGCTACACCTTC
V gene: TRBV7-9; clone size: NA; J gene: TRBJ1-1; D gene: TRBD1; CDR3 protein: CASSQGTGPAFF; CDR3 DNA: TGTGCCAGCAGCCAGGGGACAGGGCCGGCTTTCTTT
V gene: TRBV6-5; clone size: NA; J gene: TRBJ2-7; D gene: TRBD1; CDR3 protein: CASSYGTGAYEQYF; CDR3 DNA: TGTGCCAGCAGTTACGGGACAGGGGCCTACGAGCAGTACTTC
V gene: TRBV6-5; clone size: NA; J gene: TRBJ1-2; D gene: TRBD1; CDR3 protein: CASSYSRDRAYGYTF; CDR3 DNA: TGTGCCAGCAGTTACTCGAGGGACAGGGCTTATGGCTACACCTTC
V gene: TRBV5-5; clone size: NA; J gene: TRBJ1-4; D gene: NA; CDR3 protein: CASSFQDRANEKLFF; CDR3 DNA: TGTGCCAGCAGCTTCCAGGACAGAGCTAATGAAAAACTGTTTTTT
V gene: TRBV7-6; clone size: NA; J gene: TRBJ1-1; D gene: NA; CDR3 protein: CASSLDFAGDDTEAFF; CDR3 DNA: TGTGCCAGCAGCTTAGATTTTGCAGGGGATGACACTGAAGCTTTCTTT
V gene: TRBV25-1; clone size: NA; J gene: TRBJ1-2; D gene: NA; CDR3 protein: CASSEIETDKDYGYTF; CDR3 DNA: TGTGCCAGCAGTGAAATAGAAACAGACAAGGACTATGGCTACACCTTC
V gene: TRBV30; clone size: once; J gene: TRBJ1-2; D gene: NA; CDR3 protein: CAWRAGEGNYGYTF; CDR3 DNA: TGTGCCTGGAGAGCGGGGGAGGGGAACTATGGCTACACCTTC
V gene: TRBV25-1; clone size: NA; J gene: TRBJ1-6; D gene: NA; CDR3 protein: CASRTASEIYNSPLHF; CDR3 DNA: TGTGCCAGCAGGACCGCCTCGGAGATCTATAATTCACCCCTCCACTTT
V gene: TRBV6-1; clone size: NA; J gene: TRBJ1-2; D gene: NA; CDR3 protein: CASSRAGDYGYTF; CDR3 DNA: TGTGCCAGCAGTAGGGCAGGGGACTATGGCTACACCTTC
V gene: TRBV11-2; clone size: NA; J gene: TRBJ2-2; D gene: TRBD1; CDR3 protein: CASSSRQGALGELFF; CDR3 DNA: TGTGCCAGCAGCTCGCGACAGGGGGCGCTGGGGGAGCTGTTTTTT
V gene: TRBV5-4; clone size: NA; J gene: TRBJ2-7; D gene: NA; CDR3 protein: CASSPGGGPYEQYF; CDR3 DNA: TGTGCCAGCAGCCCCGGTGGCGGGCCTTACGAGCAGTACTTC
V gene: TRBV2; clone size: NA; J gene: TRBJ2-3; D gene: TRBD2; CDR3 protein: CASSAGTSGGGDTQYF; CDR3 DNA: TGTGCCAGCAGCGCCGGGACTAGCGGGGGGGGAGATACGCAGTATTTT
V gene: TRBV6-1; clone size: NA; J gene: TRBJ2-7; D gene: NA; CDR3 protein: CASRGLLTYEQYF; CDR3 DNA: TGTGCCAGCAGGGGACTTTTGACCTACGAGCAGTACTTC
V gene: TRBV6-6; clone size: NA; J gene: TRBJ2-1; D gene: TRBD1; CDR3 protein: CATYPGDRGGRGEQFF; CDR3 DNA: TGTGCCACCTACCCGGGGGACAGGGGCGGTCGTGGTGAGCAGTTCTTC
V gene: TRBV28; clone size: NA; J gene: TRBJ1-2; D gene: NA; CDR3 protein: CASSRVGAHGYTF; CDR3 DNA: TGTGCCAGCAGTCGGGTGGGGGCGCATGGCTACACCTTC
V gene: TRBV19; clone size: NA; J gene: TRBJ1-1; D gene: NA; CDR3 protein: CASSTHFTEAFF; CDR3 DNA: TGTGCCAGTAGTACCCACTTCACTGAAGCTTTCTTT
V gene: TRBV11-2; clone size: NA; J gene: TRBJ2-5; D gene: NA; CDR3 protein: CASSLVGETQYF; CDR3 DNA: TGTGCCAGCAGCTTAGTCGGGGAGACCCAGTACTTC